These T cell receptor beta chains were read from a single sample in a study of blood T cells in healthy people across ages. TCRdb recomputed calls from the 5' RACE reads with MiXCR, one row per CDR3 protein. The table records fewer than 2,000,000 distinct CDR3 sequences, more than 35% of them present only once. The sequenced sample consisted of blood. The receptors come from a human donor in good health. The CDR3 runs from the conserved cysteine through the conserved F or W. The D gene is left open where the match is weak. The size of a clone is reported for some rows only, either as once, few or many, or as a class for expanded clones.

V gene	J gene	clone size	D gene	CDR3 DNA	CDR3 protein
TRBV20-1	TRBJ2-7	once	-	TGCAGTGCTATCTGGGACTGGACCTACGAGCAGTACTTC	CSAIWDWTYEQYF
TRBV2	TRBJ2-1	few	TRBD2	TGTGCCCGCAGGGGGACTAGCGGTAATGAGCAGTTCTTC	CARRGTSGNEQFF
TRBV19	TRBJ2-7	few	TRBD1	TGTGCCAGTAGTATTATTGGGGGACAGGGGGCAAACGAGCAGTACTTC	CASSIIGGQGANEQYF
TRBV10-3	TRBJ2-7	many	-	TGTGCCACCGCTGGGGATTCCTACGAGCAGTACTTC	CATAGDSYEQYF
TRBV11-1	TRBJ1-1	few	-	TGTGCCAGCAGCTTAGCGCTGGGGGGCACTGAAGCTTTCTTT	CASSLALGGTEAFF
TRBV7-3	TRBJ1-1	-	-	TGTGCCAGCAGTATAGGTGGAGGGGTCACTGAAGCTTTCTTT	CASSIGGGVTEAFF
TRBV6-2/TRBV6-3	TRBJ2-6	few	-	TGTGCCAGCAGTTACGGGAGGTACTCTGGGGCCAACGTCCTGACTTTC	CASSYGRYSGANVLTF
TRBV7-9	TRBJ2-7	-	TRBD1	TGTGCCAGCAGCATGGCAAAAGGACAGGGTTCCGACGAGCAGTACTTC	CASSMAKGQGSDEQYF
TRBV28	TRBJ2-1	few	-	TGTGCCAGCAGTTTCGGCCGATTCAGGGGCAATGAGCAGTTCTTC	CASSFGRFRGNEQFF
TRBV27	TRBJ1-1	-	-	TGTGCCAGCAGTTTTACCACGTACACTGAAGCTTTCTTT	CASSFTTYTEAFF
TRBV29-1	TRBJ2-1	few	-	TGCAGCGTCCCGGGACCCGTCTCCTACAATGAGCAGTTCTTC	CSVPGPVSYNEQFF
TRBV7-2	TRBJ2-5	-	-	TGTGCCAGCAGCTTGGGACCGTATCACCAAGAGACCCAGTACTTC	CASSLGPYHQETQYF
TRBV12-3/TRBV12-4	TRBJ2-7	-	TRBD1	TGTGCCAGCAGCCGGACAGGCCCCTGGGAGCAGTACTTC	CASSRTGPWEQYF
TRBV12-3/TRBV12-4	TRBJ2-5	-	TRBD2	TGTGCCAGCAGCCCGGAGACGACTAGCGGGGGTCTTCAAGAGACCCAGTACTTC	CASSPETTSGGLQETQYF
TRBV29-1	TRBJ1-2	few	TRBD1	TGCAGCGTTGAGGTGGGACAGGGATATGACTACACCTTC	CSVEVGQGYDYTF
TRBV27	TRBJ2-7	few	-	TGTGCCAGCAGTTCCTGGGGGGCCGGGGACTACGAGCAGTACTTC	CASSSWGAGDYEQYF
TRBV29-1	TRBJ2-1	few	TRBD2	TGCAGCGTTGAGGGGACTAGCGGGGGGCTAAAATATTACTCCTACAATGAGCAGTTCTTC	CSVEGTSGGLKYYSYNEQFF
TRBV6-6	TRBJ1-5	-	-	TGTGCCATCCAGGGGACGCAGGGCAATCAGCCCCAGCATTTT	CAIQGTQGNQPQHF
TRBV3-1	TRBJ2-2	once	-	TGTGCCAGCAGCCACAGGGGCGGGGCCTTTGTAACCTTCACCGGGGAGCTGTTTTTT	CASSHRGGAFVTFTGELFF
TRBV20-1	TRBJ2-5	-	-	TGCAGTGCTAGATTAGGTGGGGGGTGGGGGGAGACCCAGTACTTC	CSARLGGGWGETQYF
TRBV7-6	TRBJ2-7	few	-	TGTGCCAGCAGCTTACCAGGGATCCGCGAGCAGTACTTC	CASSLPGIREQYF
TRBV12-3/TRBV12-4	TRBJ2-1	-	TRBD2	TGTGCCAGCAGCCGACTAGCCCAACCGAACAATGAGCAGTTCTTC	CASSRLAQPNNEQFF